This T cell receptor beta chain originates from a study of metastatic and nonmetastatic thyroid tumors. Study-wide context: Repertoires from malignant and benign thyroid patients were compared across blood and tumor or nodule tissue.

This clone was counted at least ten times. Its specificity is unknown. CDR3 length: 12 amino acids. The ends were cut back, 2 bases at V and 3 bases at J, with 7 bases in the middle. Germline V gene sequence: CDR1 DFQATT, CDR2 SNEGSKA (reference sequence). As handled by the study authors: A distant-metastasis classifier for papillary thyroid cancer was built using CDR3 differences across clinicopathological groups. Via MiXCR, TCRdb re-called the PCR reads. Clone size and V and J calls follow TCRdb, not the original study. Of tens of thousands of clones detected, roughly 4.1% appear once; the ten largest clones hold approximately 20%. All patients reached thyroid surgery having received no treatment beforehand. Whole-study findings and limits: Benign nodules were reported to have significantly lower TCR beta diversity than malignant thyroid tumors, in blood and tumor.

V and J are TRBV20-1 and TRBJ1-2; weak D call: TRBD1 (6 bases). The source is a female donor with papillary thyroid cancer or a benign thyroid nodule (not recorded which). Some clones in this sample may be carry-over from other donors' samples. Sequences were obtained from blood. The CDR3 DNA follows: TGCAGTGCTAGACACAGGGACTATGGCTACACCTTC. Protein sequence: CSARHRDYGYTF.